This TCR beta chain was obtained from a study of T cell clonality in common variable immunodeficiency. Aged about 8 to 64 years, CVID subjects averaged about 40 years old. Blood samples were heparinized, roughly 5 to 8.5 ml per donor. This clone came up many times. The antigen is unknown. The read terminates 3 residues ahead of where the CDR3 ends, so the germline J gene completes it. CDR1 is KGHSH and CDR2 is LQKENI in the germline V gene. J was trimmed by 0 bases and V by 1 base; bases with no gene match: 3. This CDR3 is built from 16 residues. The study, taken as a whole, reports: T cell subpopulation sequencing would be needed to explain CVID clonality. Reportedly, TCR beta sequences from common variable immunodeficiency showed fewer deletions and N-nucleotide insertions.

Equal genomic DNA amounts from CVID and control samples were sequenced. Assay: immunoSEQ multiplex PCR; the TCRdb copy retains only in-frame clones and omits some. The sample yields about 33,000 clones, without any singletons. The sequencing sample was made of peripheral blood mononuclear cells. This chain uses TRBV18 with TRBJ1-3, with TRBD1 identical over 7 bases. The TCR comes from a human donor with common variable immunodeficiency. Incomplete CDR3 DNA: TGTGCCAGCTCACCACGGGACAGAAGCTCTGGAAACACC. It yields the protein CASSPRDRSSGNT. The complete CDR3 sequence is CASSPRDRSSGNTIYF.